The clone carrying this T cell receptor (beta chain) was seen many times. This record comes from a study of T cells in Graves' hyperthyroidism and ophthalmopathy. TCR beta CDR3 sequences were amplified from RNA transcripts. The TCR CDR3 first-round RT-PCR relied on the HTBI primer set. TCRdb re-derived calls from the multiplex PCR reads in MiXCR, one entry per CDR3 protein. This sample yields about 290,000 distinct CDR3 sequences, of which about an eighth are seen a single time; about 8% belongs to the top ten. CDR3 length: 13 residues. Trimming cost V 4 bases and J 1 base, with 7 bases left between them. Germline V CDR1 and CDR2: GTSNPN, SVGIG (reference sequence).

The sample comprised blood. This receptor was identified in a woman aged 30 to 39 with Graves' hyperthyroidism that later progressed to Graves' ophthalmopathy. The chain couples TRBV30 to TRBJ2-2, with D perhaps TRBD2 (5 bases). The CDR3 spells CAWNSENTGELFF. For the CDR3, the DNA is TGTGCCTGGAATAGCGAGAACACCGGGGAGCTGTTTTTT.